This TCR beta chain appears in the sequencing data of a study of OX40 agonist ivuxolimab in advanced cancers. Clones were sequenced by immunoSEQ multiplex PCR, and TCRdb holds only the in-frame ones, with some missing. The data show around 53,000 clones, with over 85% seen just once and 18% held by the top ten. This clone was picked up a small number of times. The sample in question was CD4+ or CD8+ T cells sorted from blood, obtained in a trial of the OX40 agonist ivuxolimab. The sequence was obtained from an adult with an advanced solid tumor such as melanoma, head and neck, liver or kidney cancer.

CDR3 nucleotide sequence: TGTGCCAGCAGGACAGAGCACACTGAAGCTTTCTTT. It is translated as CASRTEHTEAFF. The chain uses TRBV6-5 and TRBJ1-1; perhaps TRBD1 as D (5 bases). From germline, CDR1 is MNHEY and CDR2 SVGAGI. The CDR3 contains 12 residues. V lost 6 bases and J lost 3, with 8 bases in between.